This TCR beta chain was observed in a study of beta chain features in type 1 diabetes (dated by TCRdb to about 2018). Background on the whole study: Mean age, gender distribution, total cell number and subset yield were not different between patients and healthy donors. The study compared TCRB repertoires of sorted circulating CD4+ T cell subsets between recently diagnosed type 1 diabetes patients and matched healthy donors. Regulatory and stem cell-like memory subsets were obtained from only 8 patients and about 8 healthy donors, while naive and central memory subsets were obtained from all 30 or so donors. A total of around 110,000,000 sorted cells were examined across all samples, and RNA yield correlated strongly with the number of cells per subset.

Each donor gave one peripheral blood draw, averaging approximately 0.12 L, which was collected into heparinised tubes. A BD FACSAria II was used to sort naive, central memory, regulatory and stem cell-like memory CD4+ T cells with a panel that included CD45RO, CCR7, CD25, CD127, CD95 and CD27. Purity was above 98% for every sorted population. PBMCs were isolated immediately by Lymphoprep density gradient centrifugation and stained directly without culture. So that batch effects would be minimized, each experiment stained and sorted samples in pairs, pairing one healthy donor with one patient. The investigation overall reported the following: A moderate but significant shortening of TCRB CDR3 length was observed in type 1 diabetes patients in all four CD4+ subsets. Only small numbers of individuals were included in the HLA sub-analyses, which left unresolved whether HLA type had any influence on TCRB rearrangement. Because cDNA was sequenced instead of genomic DNA, activated cells with high expression could be over-represented, although the groups did not differ in activation or CD3 levels. Shorter templates might be favored by PCR, yet because patient and control samples were amplified and corrected together, any such skew would affect both groups equally. Naive, central memory and regulatory TCRB repertoires appeared to be more alike among patients than among healthy donors. Fewer insertions and more nucleotide deletions at VDJ recombination sites were observed in patients with type 1 diabetes, implying thymic rearrangement abnormalities.

This clone was seen at least ten times. Which antigen it targets is not known. No base-level quality is on record; no much larger clone is a single base apart. The High Capacity cDNA Reverse Transcription Kit was used to reverse transcribe all of the isolated RNA, meaning that expressed TCRB transcripts were what got sequenced. Naive, central memory and regulatory T cell samples underwent deep immunoSEQ sequencing, averaging around 3.7 million total reads per sample. Sorted cells were lysed in RLT buffer and RNA was extracted with DNase-treated RNeasy Micro or Mini kits, depending on cell number. Each cell subset was processed on its own to prevent cross-contamination, while patient and healthy donor samples were processed together. The immunoSEQ multiplex PCR was used to amplify TCRB sequences from cDNA, generating 87-bp fragments that spanned the CDR3 region. Sequencing of the amplicons was performed on the Illumina HiSeq platform. The study's processing was this. PCR bias was corrected computationally using synthetic template baselines, and reads within Hamming distance 2 were collapsed, with unmergeable singletons discarded. Reads were aligned against IMGT so that V, D and J genes, CDR3 length and insertions or deletions at six rearrangement sites could be assigned. Within each subset, clonotype counts were normalized to sorted cell number, and only after that were true diversity and Gini coefficients computed with the tcR R package. The overlap coefficient, calculated on TCRB nucleotide sequences, was used to quantify repertoire sharing. As a proxy for the pre-selection repertoire, out-of-frame TCRB sequences from naive cells were analyzed. TCRdb mirrors the immuneACCESS table, restricted to in-frame sequences. Some clones are absent from its copies; in checked studies, under half trace to an unresolved V gene, and the reason for the others is unknown. That table is the source of V, J and clone size, and D and trimming were worked out from the DNA. Across this sample there are around 500,000 clones, with about an eighth seen only once. The top ten hold around 0.05% of the sample.

Specimen: naive CD4+ T cells from blood. In the paper's terms, the cell subset or site label means: true naive CD4+ T cells. The clonotype comes from a woman aged 18-29 years in good health.

The nucleotide sequence is given as TGCGCCAGCAGAATGTACGGTCCAAATGGTGAGCAGTTCTTC. This is translated as CASRMYGPNGEQFF. The sequence is built from TRBV4-3 and TRBJ2-1; the D gene remains uncertain. The germline ends are 18 bases apart after V is trimmed by 6 bases and J by 9 bases. Including the terminal cysteine and phenylalanine, the CDR3 comprises 14 residues. Solely the CDR3 DNA is kept, with 42 bases framed from the first base. CDR1 LGHNA and CDR2 YSLEER are derived from the germline V gene.